One and the same sample provided the 9 T cell receptor beta chains below, sequenced in a study of blood T cell repertoires in COVID-19. Sequencing was performed with immunoSEQ multiplex PCR; in TCRdb, only in-frame clones are kept and a portion is missing. The data contain over 80,000 clones, 70% to 90% of them singletons. Sequencing was performed on peripheral blood. These receptor sequences come from a man in his fifties or sixties with acute or convalescent COVID-19.

This sequence joins TRBV5-1 and TRBJ1-3; tentatively, D is TRBD1 (5 bases). Germline V gene data show CDR1 as SGHRS and CDR2 as YFSETQ. The CDR3 length is 12 residues. The CDR3 region is CASGGSGNTIYF. Here the CDR3 DNA reads TGCGCGTCCGGGGGCTCTGGAAACACCATATATTTT.

Here the CDR3 DNA reads TGCAGTGCTAGTGGTCAGGGGAGTCAGCCCCAGCATTTT. This sequence encodes CSASGQGSQPQHF. The rearrangement uses TRBV20-1 and TRBJ1-5; TRBD1 might be the D (6 bases). This CDR3 comprises 13 residues. Per the germline V gene, CDR1 is DFQATT and CDR2 is SNEGSKA (reference sequence). Between the trimmed V and J ends, which lost 3 bases and 6 bases, there was a span of 12 bases.

The chain couples TRBV10-3 to TRBJ2-1, with 7 bases identical to TRBD2. V trimming: 0 bases; J trimming: 8 bases; junction bases outside the gene matches: 4. The CDR3 is 14 amino acids. CDR1 and CDR2 from the germline V gene are ENHRY and SYGVKD. CDR3 nucleotides: TGTGCCATCAGTGAGTCTGGGGGGGAACATGAGCAGTTCTTC. Its translation is CAISESGGEHEQFF.

This chain joins TRBV6-5 and TRBJ1-4; TRBD1 is a possible D gene (6 bases). The germline gives CDR1 MNHEY, CDR2 SVGAGI. V dropped 8 bases and J dropped 5 bases, with 12 bases sitting between them. The CDR3 loop spans 13 amino acids. Written as DNA, the CDR3 is TGTGCCAGCCAACAGGGAAGAAATGAAAAACTGTTTTTT. It codes for CASQQGRNEKLFF.

The rearrangement joins TRBV6-1 to TRBJ2-3; D uncertain. Per germline, CDR1 MNHNS and CDR2 SASEGT. V lost 4 bases, J lost 7 bases, and 12 bases lay in between. The CDR3 spans 13 residues. The CDR3 here is CASSGALTNTQYF. The CDR3 nucleotides read TGTGCCAGCAGTGGAGCACTAACAAATACGCAGTATTTT.

The DNA for the CDR3 is TGTGCCAGTAGTAACACAGGGGCCATCATGAACACTGAAGCTTTCTTT. It codes for CASSNTGAIMNTEAFF. The chain couples TRBV19 to TRBJ1-1; TRBD1 matches 7 bases. Trimming removed 4 bases from V and 0 bases from J; junction bases left unmatched: 8. The V gene's germline CDR1 is LNHDA and CDR2 SQIVND (reference sequence). This CDR3 spans 16 amino acids. The whole variable domain, filled in from reference TRBV19 and TRBJ1-1, reads DGGITQSPKYLFRKEGQNVTLSCEQNLNHDAMYWYRQDPGQGLRLIYYSQIVNDFQKGDIAEGYSVSREKKESFPLTVTSAQKNPTAFYLCASSNTGAIMNTEAFFGQGTRLTVV.

J is TRBJ2-5 and V is TRBV18; D unresolved. Trimming removed 2 bases from V and 4 bases from J, with 17 bases in between. CDR1 is KGHSH, CDR2 LQKENI, per germline. The CDR3 contains 16 residues. This CDR3 is CASSPSIQLLGETQYF. CDR3 bases: TGTGCCAGCTCACCAAGTATACAGCTTTTGGGAGAGACCCAGTACTTC.

The J gene is TRBJ1-4, the V gene TRBV25-1; D perhaps matches TRBD1 (5 bases). The V and J ends lost 6 bases and 10 bases respectively, with 18 bases between them. This CDR3 spans 14 amino acids. Germline loops: CDR1 MGHDK, CDR2 SYGVNS. The DNA of the CDR3 is TGTGCCAGCAGAGACAGTTTTGAATTTGGAAAACTGTTTTTT. Translation gives CASRDSFEFGKLFF.

The chain carries TRBV1 and TRBJ2-7; TRBD1 is the table's D call and was not checked against the DNA. TRBV1 is marked as a pseudogene. The CDR3 totals 17 residues. The CDR3 DNA reads TGCACCAGCAGCCAAGATCCAAGACAGGGTCTCCTTTACGGGCAGTACGTC. Protein: CTSSQDPRQGLLYGQYV.